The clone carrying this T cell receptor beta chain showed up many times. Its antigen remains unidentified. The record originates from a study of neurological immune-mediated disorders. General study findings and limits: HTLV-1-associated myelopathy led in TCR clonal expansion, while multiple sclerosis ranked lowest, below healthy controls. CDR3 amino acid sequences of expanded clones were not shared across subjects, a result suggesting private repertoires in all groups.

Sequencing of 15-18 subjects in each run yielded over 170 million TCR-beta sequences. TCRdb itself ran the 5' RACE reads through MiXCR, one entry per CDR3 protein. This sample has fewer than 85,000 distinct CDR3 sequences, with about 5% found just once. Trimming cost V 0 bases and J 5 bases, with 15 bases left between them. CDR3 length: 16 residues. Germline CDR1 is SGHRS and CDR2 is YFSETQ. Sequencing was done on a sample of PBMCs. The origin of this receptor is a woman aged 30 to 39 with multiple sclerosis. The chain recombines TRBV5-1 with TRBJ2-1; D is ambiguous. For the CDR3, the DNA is TGCGCCAGCAGCTTGGGTCTGTGGGGTAGAAACAATGAGCAGTTCTTC. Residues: CASSLGLWGRNNEQFF.